This T cell receptor beta chain emerged from a study of T cell responses to AZD1222 COVID-19 vaccine. Points from the study as a whole: Donors, mostly white British, included more females; clonal diversity was possibly underestimated. Seropositivity was recorded at baseline in only a handful of AZD1222 recipients.

V was clipped by 0 bases and J by 3 bases; unmatched bases: 6. The CDR3 consists of 15 residues. Germline-derived CDR1 and CDR2 are SGHTS and YDEGEE. TCRdb keeps only in-frame clones here, not all; method: immunoSEQ multiplex PCR. The table has under 170,000 clones, approximately 92% seen once. About this clone: Its antigen is unidentified.

This sequence joins TRBV5-8 and TRBJ2-7; 7 nucleotides agree with TRBD1. The sample was peripheral blood, taken 28 days after the second AZD1222 dose. This clonotype was sampled from an adult who received the AZD1222 COVID-19 vaccine. The CDR3, as DNA: TGTGCCAGCAGCTTGGGCACACAGGGGAGCTACGAGCAGTACTTC. Residues: CASSLGTQGSYEQYF.